The entry that follows covers one T cell receptor beta chain sequence. These data belong to a study of blood T cell repertoires in COVID-19. Per the germline V gene, CDR1 is LNHDA and CDR2 is SQIVND (reference sequence). The CDR3 extends over 19 amino acids. V was clipped by 2 bases and J by 3 bases, with 23 bases between them. The authors' processing: Researchers report that nucleated cell counts were estimated from reference gene primer amplification. Assay: immunoSEQ multiplex PCR; the TCRdb copy retains only in-frame clones and omits some. V and J calls and clone size are copied from that table; D and trimming were computed from the DNA. Of tens of thousands of clones listed, around nine tenths were seen once; the top ten hold approximately 12%.

Sequenced material: peripheral blood. The chain recombines TRBV19 with TRBJ2-1, with TRBD1 as a possible D gene (10 bases). The receptor comes from a human donor in a cohort sampled during active COVID-19. The donor label of this sample is uncertain. CDR3 residues: CASSIFGTGASGIYNEQFF. The CDR3 DNA reads TGTGCCAGTAGTATATTTGGGACAGGGGCTAGCGGGATCTACAATGAGCAGTTCTTC.